This passage covers 24 T cell receptor beta chains from one sample sequenced in a study of early T cells in non-severe SARS-CoV-2 infection. From the 5' RACE reads, TCRdb called clonotypes with MiXCR, one entry per CDR3 protein. The data show more than 70,000 distinct CDR3 sequences, roughly 13% seen once. The specimen sequenced was whole blood. The receptors here all came from an adult who was a healthcare worker with PCR-confirmed SARS-CoV-2 infection or an uninfected control (not recorded which).

In this sample, this clonotype turned up a few times. This chain uses TRBV29-1 with TRBJ2-7; D is unresolved. The CDR3 has 12 residues. V shed 6 bases and J shed 1 base, with 10 bases lying between them. The germline CDR1 and CDR2 sequences are SQVTM and ANQGSEA. CDR3 sequence (DNA): TGCAGCGTGACGGACGGATCCTACGAGCAGTACTTC. It specifies CSVTDGSYEQYF.

This clonotype has at least ten counts. The gene calls are TRBV5-1 and TRBJ1-1; D unresolved. V gave up 0 bases and J gave up 5 bases, with 17 bases separating them. CDR1 is SGHRS and CDR2 is YFSETQ in the germline V gene. The CDR3 loop spans 16 amino acids. The CDR3 nucleotides are TGCGCCAGCAGCTTGGCTGGAATCAGGTCGGGGACTGAAGCTTTCTTT. Its protein product is CASSLAGIRSGTEAFF.

The chain carries TRBV5-1 and TRBJ1-1; D unclear. Germline V gene lookup returns CDR1 SGHRS and CDR2 YFSETQ. The CDR3 has 14 residues. V shed 2 bases and J shed 0 bases, with 8 bases lying between them. The CDR3 DNA follows: TGCGCCAGCAGCTTCGAAGGAGTGAACACTGAAGCTTTCTTT. This gives the protein CASSFEGVNTEAFF.

The rearrangement uses TRBV27 and TRBJ2-7; D is ambiguous. Germline lookup yields CDR1 MNHEY and CDR2 SMNVEV (reference sequence). V was pared by 3 bases and J by 5 bases, with 8 bases between. The CDR3 sequence is 12 residues long. CDR3 nucleotides: TGTGCCAGCAGTTTGGTAGGGCACGAGCAGTACTTC. Its translation: CASSLVGHEQYF.

V and J are TRBV6-5 and TRBJ2-1; D is possibly TRBD2 (6 bases). Germline V gene lookup returns CDR1 MNHEY and CDR2 SVGAGI. V gave up 6 bases and J gave up 5 bases, with 17 bases separating them. The CDR3 is 15 residues long. The CDR3 spells CASSHPAGMNNEQFF. CDR3 coding DNA: TGTGCCAGCAGCCACCCGGCGGGGATGAACAATGAGCAGTTCTTC.

This clonotype was seen only a few times. The chain joins TRBV20-1 to TRBJ2-3; 10 bases fit TRBD2. V trimming: 5 bases; J trimming: 0 bases; junction bases outside the gene matches: 5. Germline CDR1 is DFQATT and CDR2 is SNEGSKA (reference sequence). The CDR3 is 15 amino acids. CDR3 protein: CSAGSGGISTDTQYF. DNA of the CDR3: TGCAGTGCTGGTAGCGGGGGGATCAGCACAGATACGCAGTATTTT.

This clonotype was recorded a few times. This chain uses TRBV28 with TRBJ2-2; the match to TRBD2 covers 8 bases. In germline, CDR1 is MDHEN, CDR2 SYDVKM. V was pared by 7 bases and J by 5 bases, with 15 bases of the junction left unmatched. The CDR3 sequence is 17 residues long. CDR3 region: CASTRGGLVGKTGELFF. The CDR3 DNA reads TGTGCCAGCACCCGTGGGGGACTAGTGGGGAAAACCGGGGAGCTGTTTTTT.

This clonotype was detected only a few times. The chain has TRBV6-5 and TRBJ2-3, with 13 bases aligning to TRBD2. Germline loops: CDR1 MNHEY, CDR2 SVGAGI. V shed 4 bases, J shed 2 bases, and the junction held 12 bases outside the gene matches. The CDR3 covers 19 residues. The CDR3 loop reads CASSSRLAGGSFVTDTQYF. Here the CDR3 DNA reads TGTGCCAGCAGTTCTAGACTAGCGGGGGGCAGTTTTGTCACAGATACGCAGTATTTT.

This clonotype was detected many times. This rearrangement joins TRBV6-2 or TRBV6-3 to TRBJ2-7; weak D call: TRBD1 (6 bases). The CDR3 has 13 amino acids. Germline V lookup: CDR1 MNHEY, CDR2 SVGEGT. V was cut by 6 bases and J by 2 bases, with 11 bases left in between. CDR3 residues: CASRRQATYEQYF. CDR3 nucleotides: TGTGCCAGCAGACGACAGGCAACCTACGAGCAGTACTTC.

This clonotype appeared many times. The V call is TRBV12-3 or TRBV12-4, the J call TRBJ1-5; D might be TRBD1 (5 bases). The CDR3 extends over 14 amino acids. V dropped 3 bases and J dropped 6 bases, with 12 bases sitting between them. CDR3 nucleotides: TGTGCCAGCAGTTTCCAGGGTGTCAGTCAGCCCCAGCATTTT. Translating gives CASSFQGVSQPQHF.

The V and J genes are TRBV29-1 and TRBJ2-7, with unresolved D. Trimming took 0 bases from V and 8 from J, leaving 14 bases between them. The germline V gene encodes CDR1 SQVTM and CDR2 ANQGSEA. This CDR3 has 13 residues. CDR3: CSVEDYPDPQQYF. As DNA, the CDR3 is TGCAGCGTTGAAGACTACCCCGACCCGCAGCAGTACTTC.

This clonotype was counted many times. This chain connects TRBV7-9 to TRBJ1-5; 7 bases line up with TRBD1. Germline-derived CDR1 and CDR2 are SEHNR and FQNEAQ (reference sequence). The V gene end was trimmed by 5 bases and the J gene end by 0 bases; junction bases not matched to a gene: 4. This CDR3 region has 15 residues. CDR3 protein: CASSRDRLSNQPQHF. The CDR3 DNA reads as TGTGCCAGCAGCCGGGACAGACTTAGCAATCAGCCCCAGCATTTT.

In its sample, this clonotype was seen many times. The CDR3 sequence: CASSSPGYGAYGYTF. The CDR3, as DNA: TGTGCCAGCAGTTCTCCAGGGTACGGGGCCTATGGCTACACCTTC. The chain uses TRBV28 and TRBJ1-2, with a tentative D call TRBD1 (5 bases). This CDR3 is 15 amino acids long. The V gene's germline CDR1 is MDHEN and CDR2 SYDVKM. V was trimmed by 4 bases and J by 4 bases, leaving 16 bases between them.

The chain is built from TRBV20-1 and TRBJ1-1; possible D gene TRBD1, 5 bases. The CDR3 contains 13 residues. The V end lost 1 base, the J end lost 4 bases, and 10 bases lay between the germline ends. Germline CDR1 reads DFQATT; CDR2 reads SNEGSKA (reference sequence). The CDR3 loop reads CSARAPGGTEAFF. In nucleotides, the CDR3 is TGCAGTGCTAGAGCCCCGGGGGGCACTGAAGCTTTCTTT.

J is TRBJ1-2 and V is TRBV5-1, with D tentatively TRBD1 (5 bases). V was pared by 4 bases and J by 4 bases, with 14 bases between. Germline CDR1 is SGHRS and CDR2 is YFSETQ. The CDR3 totals 14 residues. The CDR3 DNA reads TGCGCCAGCAGCCAGGGAACAGAGAGCTATGGCTACACCTTC. Translating gives CASSQGTESYGYTF.

This clonotype showed up just a few times. This chain joins TRBV29-1 and TRBJ1-1; no clear D gene. Trimming cost V 6 bases and J 6 bases, with 8 bases left between them. This CDR3 comprises 10 residues. Germline assignment: CDR1 SQVTM and CDR2 ANQGSEA. CDR3 in DNA: TGCAGCGTAGATTTGTCTGAAGCTTTCTTT. Residues: CSVDLSEAFF.

The CDR3 loop is CASSTRQGLFNEQFF. CDR3 DNA sequence: TGTGCCAGCAGCACCCGACAGGGATTATTCAATGAGCAGTTCTTC. The chain joins TRBV13 to TRBJ2-1, with 7 bases that match TRBD1. Germline lookup yields CDR1 PRHDT and CDR2 FYEKMQ (reference sequence). There are 15 residues in the CDR3. Trimming cost V 5 bases and J 6 bases; bases outside gene matches: 10. Complete variable domain (other parts from reference TRBV13 and TRBJ2-1): AAGVIQSPRHLIKEKRETATLKCYPIPRHDTVYWYQQGPGQDPQFLISFYEKMQSDKGSIPDRFSAQQFSDYHSELNMSSLELGDSALYFCASSTRQGLFNEQFFGPGTRLTVL.

The chain carries TRBV7-8 and TRBJ1-5; maybe TRBD1 (5 bases). Per germline, CDR1 SGHVS and CDR2 FQNEAQ. This CDR3 is 14 amino acids long. The V end was cut by 0 bases, the J end by 7 bases, with 10 bases between. The CDR3 loop reads CASSLAGAGQPQHF. The CDR3 DNA reads TGTGCCAGCAGCTTAGCCGGGGCAGGGCAGCCCCAGCATTTT.

The gene calls are TRBV6-6 and TRBJ2-3, with a weak D call TRBD2 (6 bases). The germline V gene encodes CDR1 MNHNY and CDR2 SVGAGI (reference sequence). Trimming took off 2 bases at V and 5 bases at J, with 8 bases between the two ends. The CDR3 has 13 amino acids. CDR3 sequence: CASSYTGEDTQYF. The CDR3 DNA is TGTGCCAGCAGTTACACGGGGGAAGATACGCAGTATTTT.

This clonotype was found a few times. The chain employs TRBV6-2 or TRBV6-3 and TRBJ1-5; D gene uncertain. The V gene's germline CDR1 is MNHEY and CDR2 SVGEGT. This CDR3 spans 12 amino acids. V shed 6 bases and J shed 7 bases, with 10 bases lying between them. CDR3 DNA sequence: TGTGCCAGCAGCCCGGCATCACAGCCCCAGCATTTT. This sequence encodes CASSPASQPQHF.

The chain joins TRBV28 to TRBJ1-1; D is uncertain. V gave up 8 bases and J gave up 0 bases, with 13 bases separating them. There are 14 residues in the CDR3. Germline values: CDR1 MDHEN, CDR2 SYDVKM. CDR3 sequence (DNA): TGTGCCAGCGGTGGCGCGTGGATGAACACTGAAGCTTTCTTT. Its protein product is CASGGAWMNTEAFF.

The chain joins TRBV2 to TRBJ2-3, with D tentatively TRBD2 (6 bases). This CDR3 comprises 16 residues. Germline V CDR1 and CDR2: SNHLY, FYNNEI. V was cut by 1 base and J by 5 bases, with 16 bases left in between. CDR3 nucleotide sequence: TGTGCCAGCAGTGAAGGTTTAGCGGCGGAGGTAGATACGCAGTATTTT. Translating it yields CASSEGLAAEVDTQYF.

V and J are TRBV4-3 and TRBJ1-1; D ambiguous. Germline V lookup: CDR1 LGHNA, CDR2 YSLEER. The CDR3 runs 17 residues. V lost 0 bases, J lost 0 bases, and 14 bases lay in between. CDR3 nucleotides: TGCGCCAGCAGCCAAGATCGAGGAGGTCCGATGAACACTGAAGCTTTCTTT. Protein product: CASSQDRGGPMNTEAFF.

By share, this clonotype ranks as medium-sized. V usage is TRBV7-9 and J usage is TRBJ1-2; unclear D gene. V lost 5 bases and J 5 bases, leaving 12 bases between the germline ends. Germline-derived CDR1 and CDR2 are SEHNR and FQNEAQ (reference sequence). The CDR3 is 13 residues long. CDR3 amino acids: CASSAFRFYGYTF. The CDR3 DNA reads as TGTGCCAGCAGCGCGTTCCGCTTTTATGGCTACACCTTC.